This T cell receptor (beta chain) was captured by sequencing in a study of cytomegalovirus exposure and HLA in healthy donors. PCR amplification relied on 60 Vbeta primers (plus 13 Jbeta primers). Repertoires were generated with immunoSEQ multiplex PCR, while TCRdb's copy carries only in-frame clones and drops some. The top ten hold around 8.1% of the sample, which has 130,000 or so clones, 82% seen once. Material: PBMCs. The TCR was taken from a woman aged 45 to 65 in good health and CMV-seropositive.

CDR3 amino acids: CASSQAKRGVTGELFF. CDR3 sequence (DNA): TGTGCCAGCAGCCAAGCAAAGCGGGGGGTAACCGGGGAGCTGTTTTTT. The rearrangement uses TRBV5-6 and TRBJ2-2; 9 positions match TRBD2. Trimming removed 4 bases from V and 5 bases from J; junction bases left unmatched: 9. Germline CDR1 SGHDT, CDR2 YYEEEE. The CDR3 covers 16 residues.